This passage covers 18 T cell receptor beta chains from one sample sequenced in a study of cytomegalovirus exposure and HLA in healthy donors. The PCR used 60 Vbeta and 13 Jbeta primers. Assay: immunoSEQ multiplex PCR; the TCRdb copy retains only in-frame clones and omits some. The sample records some 100,000 clones, approximately 71% being singletons. The sample taken for sequencing was PBMCs. Source of these receptors: a woman under 30 in good health and CMV-seropositive.

In the case of this clone: This is likely a read error, given that the CDR3 carries no conserved phenylalanine or tryptophan at its end. No DNA is shown, since the ends of the CDR3 on it are uncertain; the CDR3 is the one TCRdb lists. The CDR3: CASSSGQGALL. This sequence joins TRBV6-6 and TRBJ1-1; TRBD1 is taken as the D call from the table, unchecked against the DNA. Germline V gene sequence: CDR1 MNHNY, CDR2 SVGAGI (reference sequence). The length of the CDR3 is 11 amino acids, counting both ends.

The CDR3 bases are TGCGCCAGCAGCACGGGCGGGGGGCTTTCCTACAATGAGCAGTTCTTC. As protein: CASSTGGGLSYNEQFF. The chain combines TRBV5-1 with TRBJ2-1, with 8 bases lining up with TRBD2. The J segment lost 1 base and the V segment lost 4 bases, leaving 7 bases of the junction unmatched. This CDR3 is 16 amino acids long. Germline CDR1 SGHRS, CDR2 YFSETQ.

J is TRBJ2-7 and V is TRBV27, with 12 bases fitting TRBD2. This CDR3 is built from 14 residues. The V and J ends lost 8 bases and 7 bases, in that order; junction bases with no gene match: 9. Germline V gene sequence: CDR1 MNHEY, CDR2 SMNVEV (reference sequence). The CDR3 coding sequence is TGTGCCAGCGGGCGTGGGCTAGCGGGAGGGGAGCAGTACTTC. This translates into CASGRGLAGGEQYF.

A few counts support this clone. V is TRBV9 and J is TRBJ2-5, with D perhaps matching TRBD1 (7 bases). The CDR3 contains 14 residues. The V gene's germline CDR1 is SGDLS and CDR2 YYNGEE. Trimming cost V 2 bases and J 4 bases, with 12 bases left between them. This chain's CDR3 is CASSVTGRRETQYF. The DNA for the CDR3 is TGTGCCAGCAGCGTGACAGGGAGGAGAGAGACCCAGTACTTC. The whole variable domain, filled in from reference TRBV9 and TRBJ2-5, reads DSGVTQTPKHLITATGQRVTLRCSPRSGDLSVYWYQQSLDQGLQFLIQYYNGEERAKGNILERFSAQQFPDLHSELNLSSLELGDSALYFCASSVTGRRETQYFGPGTRLLVL.

CDR3 region: CAISASTTGLSTDTQYF. For the CDR3, the DNA is TGTGCCATCAGTGCATCAACGACAGGGTTGAGCACAGATACGCAGTATTTT. The J gene is TRBJ2-3, the V gene TRBV10-3, with 7 positions matching TRBD1. CDR3 length: 17 amino acids. Germline-derived CDR1 and CDR2 are ENHRY and SYGVKD. J lost 0 bases, V lost 4 bases, and 10 bases had no gene match.

The chain couples TRBV2 to TRBJ2-3; no clear D. Germline V gene sequence: CDR1 SNHLY, CDR2 FYNNEI. The germline V and J ends were trimmed by 7 bases and 0 bases, with 14 bases remaining between them. The CDR3 runs 15 residues. The CDR3 region is CASTVLPTSTDTQYF. The CDR3 bases are TGTGCCAGCACTGTACTTCCCACTAGCACAGATACGCAGTATTTT.

The rearrangement links TRBV4-1 to TRBJ2-2; TRBD1 is a possible D gene (5 bases). The germline gives CDR1 MGHRA, CDR2 YSYEKL. The CDR3 runs to 16 residues. The V and J ends lost 4 bases and 0 bases respectively, with 12 bases between them. The DNA for the CDR3 is TGCGCCAGCAGCCCCCTAGGGGCTTCGAACACCGGGGAGCTGTTTTTT. Protein product: CASSPLGASNTGELFF.

J is TRBJ2-1 and V is TRBV27; 7 nucleotides align to TRBD1. This CDR3 is built from 14 residues. V shed 5 bases and J 2 bases; nucleotides not matched to a gene: 3. Germline V gene sequence: CDR1 MNHEY, CDR2 SMNVEV (reference sequence). The CDR3 DNA is TGTGCCAGCAGTATTGGGACAGCCTACAATGAGCAGTTCTTC. It is translated as CASSIGTAYNEQFF.

This chain connects TRBV9 to TRBJ1-1, with 7 positions matching TRBD1. The V gene's germline CDR1 is SGDLS and CDR2 YYNGEE. The junction had 10 bases not matched to a gene; V was cut back by 0 bases and J by 5 bases. This CDR3 comprises 16 residues. The CDR3 is CASSVGGTVLGTEAFF. In nucleotides, the CDR3 is TGTGCCAGCAGCGTAGGGGGGACAGTCTTGGGAACTGAAGCTTTCTTT.

The chain carries TRBV4-3 and TRBJ1-2, with 7 bases that match TRBD1. This CDR3 spans 15 amino acids. J gave up 7 bases and V 4 bases, and 12 bases lay outside the gene matches. Germline lookup yields CDR1 LGHNA and CDR2 YSLEER. The CDR3 is CASSLKTGENFGYTF. In nucleotides, the CDR3 is TGCGCCAGCAGCCTAAAAACAGGGGAAAATTTTGGCTACACCTTC.

The genes are TRBV2 and TRBJ2-3; TRBD2 agrees at 7 bases. Trimming took 2 bases from V and 5 from J; bases not matched to a gene: 10. This CDR3 has 16 amino acids. The V gene's germline CDR1 is SNHLY and CDR2 FYNNEI. The CDR3 DNA is TGTGCCAGCAGTGAACGGTGGCTAGCGGTCGGAGATACGCAGTATTTT. Translated, it gives CASSERWLAVGDTQYF. Based on the CDR3 plus reference TRBV2 and TRBJ2-3, the full variable domain is EPEVTQTPSHQVTQMGQEVILRCVPISNHLYFYWYRQILGQKVEFLVSFYNNEISEKSEIFDDQFSVERPDGSNFTLKIRSTKLEDSAMYFCASSERWLAVGDTQYFGPGTRLTVL.

The chain joins TRBV30 to TRBJ2-5; D remains unclear. Per germline, CDR1 GTSNPN and CDR2 SVGIG (reference sequence). The CDR3 is made up of 11 amino acids. V shed 1 base and J shed 10 bases, with 10 bases lying between them. In DNA, the CDR3 is TGTGCCTGGAGTGGAGGAAAGGACCAGTACTTC. This codes for CAWSGGKDQYF.

This clone has a single count. The V call is TRBV20-1, the J call TRBJ2-7, with D perhaps matching TRBD1 (5 bases). Trimming removed 5 bases from V and 3 bases from J, with 8 bases in between. CDR1 and CDR2 from the germline V gene are DFQATT and SNEGSKA (reference sequence). The length of the CDR3 is 11 residues. CDR3 loop: CSAGDSYEQYF. In DNA, the CDR3 is TGCAGTGCTGGTGACAGCTACGAGCAGTACTTC.

V is TRBV19 and J is TRBJ2-2; 14 bases are shared with TRBD2. Germline loops: CDR1 LNHDA, CDR2 SQIVND (reference sequence). V shed 5 bases, J shed 1 base, and the junction held 6 bases outside the gene matches. This CDR3 contains 18 residues. The CDR3, as DNA: TGTGCCAGTAGTGTCTACGGGACTAGCGGGAGGAACACCGGGGAGCTGTTTTTT. Translating it yields CASSVYGTSGRNTGELFF.

The chain joins TRBV5-6 to TRBJ2-7, with D possibly matching TRBD1 (6 bases). This CDR3 has 14 residues. V was clipped by 4 bases and J by 3 bases, with 14 bases between them. Germline loops: CDR1 SGHDT, CDR2 YYEEEE. The CDR3 DNA follows: TGTGCCAGCAGCCCCTACCAGGGGAGCTACGAGCAGTACTTC. Its translation: CASSPYQGSYEQYF.

This chain joins TRBV15 and TRBJ2-7; no firm D call. Between the trimmed V and J ends, which lost 2 bases and 1 base, there was a span of 6 bases. This CDR3 comprises 13 residues. CDR1 and CDR2 (germline): LNHNV, YYDKDF (reference sequence). The CDR3 protein is CATSRQTSYEQYF. The CDR3 DNA follows: TGTGCCACCAGCAGACAGACTTCCTACGAGCAGTACTTC.

The chain is built from TRBV6-6 and TRBJ1-2; unclear D gene. This CDR3 region has 12 residues. Trimming removed 6 bases from V and 4 bases from J, with 9 bases in between. The germline V gene has CDR1 MNHNY and CDR2 SVGAGI (reference sequence). Written as DNA, the CDR3 is TGTGCCAGCAGGTCCGGGGTCTATGGCTACACCTTC. Amino acids: CASRSGVYGYTF.

The rearrangement joins TRBV19 to TRBJ2-7; 7 bases line up with TRBD1. The CDR3 is 13 residues long. Unmatched junction bases numbered 0, after V lost 1 base and J lost 3 bases. CDR1 is LNHDA and CDR2 is SQIVND in the germline V gene (reference sequence). The CDR3 DNA is TGTGCCAGTAGTATAGCAGGGGGCTACGAGCAGTACTTC. Protein sequence: CASSIAGGYEQYF.